This T cell receptor (beta chain) emerged from a study of cytomegalovirus exposure and HLA in healthy donors. Findings and caveats of the study: A list of 150 or so TCR beta chains associated with cytomegalovirus was given. It was confirmed in vitro that three of the CMV-associated chains were specific for CMV antigens. Donor immune exposure was known only as CMV serostatus. Analyzed later, association rates of TCRs varied across HLA loci, with DRB1 most and HLA-C fewest.

This CDR3 has 13 residues. The germline V gene has CDR1 SGHVS and CDR2 FQNEAQ. V lost 4 bases to trimming and J lost 6 bases, with 10 bases between them. 60 Vbeta and 13 Jbeta primers were used in PCR. Libraries were prepared by immunoSEQ multiplex PCR; TCRdb keeps only in-frame clonotypes and omits some of them. The sample records roughly 160,000 clones, approximately 80% being singletons. As for this clone: Its antigen remains unknown.

The rearrangement joins TRBV7-8 to TRBJ1-5; no firm D call. The source of this sequence is a male donor in good health and CMV-seropositive. Sequencing was performed on PBMCs. CDR3 in amino acids: CASSSLVGQPQHF. The CDR3, as DNA: TGTGCCAGCAGCTCTTTAGTCGGTCAGCCCCAGCATTTT.